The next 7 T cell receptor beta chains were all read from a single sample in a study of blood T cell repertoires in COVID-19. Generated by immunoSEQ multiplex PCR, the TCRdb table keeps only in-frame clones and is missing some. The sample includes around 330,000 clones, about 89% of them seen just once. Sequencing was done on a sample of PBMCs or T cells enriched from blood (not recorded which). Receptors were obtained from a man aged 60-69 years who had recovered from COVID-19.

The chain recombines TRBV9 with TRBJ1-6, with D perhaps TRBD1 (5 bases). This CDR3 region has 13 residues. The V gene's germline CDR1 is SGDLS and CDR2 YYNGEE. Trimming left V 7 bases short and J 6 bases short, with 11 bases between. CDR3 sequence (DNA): TGTGCCAGCGGGGGGGACTTTAATTCACCCCTCCACTTT. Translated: CASGGDFNSPLHF.

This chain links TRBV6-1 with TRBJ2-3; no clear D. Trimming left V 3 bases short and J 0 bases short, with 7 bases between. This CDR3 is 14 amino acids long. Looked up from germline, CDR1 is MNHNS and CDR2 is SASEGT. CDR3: CASSDRWSTDTQYF. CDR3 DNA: TGTGCCAGCAGTGACAGGTGGAGCACAGATACGCAGTATTTT.

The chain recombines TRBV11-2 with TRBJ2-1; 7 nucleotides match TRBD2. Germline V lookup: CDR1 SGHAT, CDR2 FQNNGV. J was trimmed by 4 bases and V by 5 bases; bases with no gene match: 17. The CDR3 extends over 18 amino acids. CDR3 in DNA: TGTGCCAGCAGCCTACCCGGCCTTATGCTAGCGGAGTACAATGAGCAGTTCTTC. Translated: CASSLPGLMLAEYNEQFF.

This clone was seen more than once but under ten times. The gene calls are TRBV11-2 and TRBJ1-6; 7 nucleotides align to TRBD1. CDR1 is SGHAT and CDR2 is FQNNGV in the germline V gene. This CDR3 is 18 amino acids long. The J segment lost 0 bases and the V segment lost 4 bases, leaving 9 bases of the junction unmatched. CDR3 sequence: CASSSRQGGSSYNSPLHF. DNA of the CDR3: TGTGCCAGCAGCTCAAGACAGGGTGGGAGCTCCTATAATTCACCCCTCCACTTT. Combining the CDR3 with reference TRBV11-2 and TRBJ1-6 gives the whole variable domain EAGVAQSPRYKIIEKRQSVAFWCNPISGHATLYWYQQILGQGPKLLIQFQNNGVVDDSQLPKDRFSAERLKGVDSTLKIQPAKLEDSAVYLCASSSRQGGSSYNSPLHFGNGTRLTVT.

The CDR3 DNA sequence: TGTGCCAGCTCACCAAAGAGACAGGGGGACACTGAAGCTTTCTTT. Amino acid sequence: CASSPKRQGDTEAFF. The chain recombines TRBV18 with TRBJ1-1; 9 nucleotides align to TRBD1. V gave up 2 bases and J gave up 3 bases; unmatched junction bases: 4. The germline V gene has CDR1 KGHSH and CDR2 LQKENI. The CDR3 extends over 15 amino acids.

This CDR3 is CASSLVPGAENIQYF. The CDR3 DNA reads as TGCGCCAGCAGCTTGGTTCCAGGGGCGGAAAACATTCAGTACTTC. J is TRBJ2-4 and V is TRBV5-1, with a tentative D call TRBD1 (6 bases). With 0 bases removed from V and 5 bases from J, the gap between germline ends came to 12 bases. The CDR3 spans 15 residues. Per the germline V gene, CDR1 is SGHRS and CDR2 is YFSETQ.

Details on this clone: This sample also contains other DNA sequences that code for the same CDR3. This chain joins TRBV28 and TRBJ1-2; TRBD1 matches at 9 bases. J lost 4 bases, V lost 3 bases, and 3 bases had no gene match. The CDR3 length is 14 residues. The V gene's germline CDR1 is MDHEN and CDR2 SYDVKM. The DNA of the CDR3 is TGTGCCAGCAGTTTTCCGACAGGGGGCTATGGCTACACCTTC. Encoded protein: CASSFPTGGYGYTF.